The TCR beta chain described here comes from a study of cytomegalovirus exposure and HLA in healthy donors. Generated by immunoSEQ multiplex PCR, the TCRdb table keeps only in-frame clones and is missing some. The sample includes about 260,000 clones, less than 95% of them seen just once. The junction had 5 bases not matched to a gene; V was cut back by 0 bases and J by 4 bases. Germline CDR1 reads SGDLS; CDR2 reads YYNGEE. CDR3 size: 16 residues. The origin of this receptor is a woman aged 25-40 years in good health and CMV-seronegative. The chain joins TRBV9 to TRBJ2-3; 10 nucleotides align to TRBD2. Sequencing input: PBMCs. CDR3 sequence reads: CASSVASGRGADTQYF. For the CDR3, the DNA is TGTGCCAGCAGCGTAGCCAGCGGGAGGGGGGCAGATACGCAGTATTTT. The complete variable domain, with remaining parts taken from reference TRBV9 and TRBJ2-3, reads DSGVTQTPKHLITATGQRVTLRCSPRSGDLSVYWYQQSLDQGLQFLIQYYNGEERAKGNILERFSAQQFPDLHSELNLSSLELGDSALYFCASSVASGRGADTQYFGPGTRLTVL.